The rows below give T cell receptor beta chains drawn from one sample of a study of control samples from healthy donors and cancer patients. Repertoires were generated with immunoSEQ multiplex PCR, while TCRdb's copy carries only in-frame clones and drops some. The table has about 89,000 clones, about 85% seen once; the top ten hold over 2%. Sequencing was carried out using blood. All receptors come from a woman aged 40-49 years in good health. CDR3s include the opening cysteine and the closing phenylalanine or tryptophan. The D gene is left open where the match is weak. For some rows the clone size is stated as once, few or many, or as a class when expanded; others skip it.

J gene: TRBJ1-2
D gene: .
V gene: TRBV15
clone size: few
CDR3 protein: CATSRDRGGAYGYTF
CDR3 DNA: TGTGCCACCAGCAGAGATCGAGGGGGAGCCTATGGCTACACCTTC

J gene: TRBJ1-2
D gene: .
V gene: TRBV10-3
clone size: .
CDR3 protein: CAISELSAGFSTF
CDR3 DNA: TGTGCCATCAGTGAGTTGTCGGCCGGCTTTAGCACCTTC

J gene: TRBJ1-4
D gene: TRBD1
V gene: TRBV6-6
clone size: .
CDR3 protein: CASKTGGSNEKLFF
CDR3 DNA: TGTGCCAGCAAAACAGGGGGAAGTAATGAAAAACTGTTTTTT

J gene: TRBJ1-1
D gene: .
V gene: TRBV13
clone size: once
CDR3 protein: CASSSRGWAEAFF
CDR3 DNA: TGTGCCAGCAGCTCCCGAGGTTGGGCTGAAGCTTTCTTT

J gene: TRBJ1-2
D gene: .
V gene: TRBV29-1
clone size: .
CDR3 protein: CSVDRNYGYTF
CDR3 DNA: TGCAGCGTTGACAGAAACTATGGCTACACCTTC

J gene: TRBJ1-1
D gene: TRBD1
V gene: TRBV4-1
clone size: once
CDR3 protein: CASSQDLDRGVNTEAFF
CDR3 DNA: TGCGCCAGCAGCCAAGATCTGGACAGGGGTGTGAACACTGAAGCTTTCTTT

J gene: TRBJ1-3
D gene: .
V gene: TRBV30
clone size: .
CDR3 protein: CAWTRERNTIYF
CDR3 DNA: TGTGCCTGGACCAGAGAACGAAACACCATATATTTT

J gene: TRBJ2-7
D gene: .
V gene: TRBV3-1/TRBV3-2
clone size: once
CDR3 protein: CASSPDGSSYEQYF
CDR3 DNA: TGTGCCAGCAGCCCCGACGGCAGCAGCTACGAGCAGTACTTC

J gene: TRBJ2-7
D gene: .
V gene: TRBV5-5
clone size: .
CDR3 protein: CASSLEGVPYEQYF
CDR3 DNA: TGTGCCAGCAGCTTGGAGGGGGTCCCCTACGAGCAGTACTTC

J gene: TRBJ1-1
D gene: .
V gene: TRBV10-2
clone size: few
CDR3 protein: CASSETGFDTEAFF
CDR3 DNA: TGCGCCAGCAGTGAGACAGGGTTTGACACTGAAGCTTTCTTT

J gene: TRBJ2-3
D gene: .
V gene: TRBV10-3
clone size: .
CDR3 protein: CAISEEGQERADTQYF
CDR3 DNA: TGTGCCATCAGTGAGGAGGGTCAGGAGCGCGCGGATACGCAGTATTTT

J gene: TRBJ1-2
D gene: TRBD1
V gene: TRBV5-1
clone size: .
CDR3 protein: CASRPSDRANYGYTF
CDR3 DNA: TGCGCCAGCAGGCCAAGTGACAGGGCGAACTATGGCTACACCTTC

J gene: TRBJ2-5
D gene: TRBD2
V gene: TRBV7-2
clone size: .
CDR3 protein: CASSLEGTSGLYF
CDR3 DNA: TGTGCCAGCAGCTTAGAAGGGACTAGCGGGTTGTACTTC

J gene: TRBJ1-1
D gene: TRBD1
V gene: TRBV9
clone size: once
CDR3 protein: CASSVGGTVNTEAFF
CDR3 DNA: TGTGCCAGCAGCGTAGGAGGGACAGTGAACACTGAAGCTTTCTTT

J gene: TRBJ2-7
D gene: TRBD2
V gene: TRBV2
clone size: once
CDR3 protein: CASSEGLAGARSSYEQYF
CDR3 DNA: TGTGCCAGCAGTGAAGGTCTAGCGGGGGCGCGATCCTCCTACGAGCAGTACTTC

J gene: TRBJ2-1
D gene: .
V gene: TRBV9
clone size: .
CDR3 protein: CASSPTRGDDEQFF
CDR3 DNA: TGTGCCAGCAGCCCTACCCGTGGGGATGATGAGCAGTTCTTC

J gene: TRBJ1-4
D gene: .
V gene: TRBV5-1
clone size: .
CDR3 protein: CASSLGDRSTNEKLFF
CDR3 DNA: TGCGCCAGCAGCTTGGGGGACCGGTCAACTAATGAAAAACTGTTTTTT

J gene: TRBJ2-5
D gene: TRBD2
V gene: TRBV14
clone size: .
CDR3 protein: CASSLGSGLAVTRGTQYF
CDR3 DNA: TGTGCCAGCAGCCTGGGATCGGGACTAGCGGTTACTCGGGGGACCCAGTACTTC

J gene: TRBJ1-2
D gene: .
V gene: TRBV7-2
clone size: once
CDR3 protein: CASSLRGDGYTF
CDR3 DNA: TGTGCCAGCAGCTTACGCGGTGATGGCTACACCTTC

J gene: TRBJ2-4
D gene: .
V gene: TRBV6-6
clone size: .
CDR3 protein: CASRYGLRINIQYF
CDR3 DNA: TGTGCCAGCAGGTACGGGCTGCGGATAAACATTCAGTACTTC

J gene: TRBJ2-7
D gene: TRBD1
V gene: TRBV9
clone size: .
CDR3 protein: CASSFHRDRVNHEQYF
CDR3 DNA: TGTGCCAGCAGCTTTCACCGGGACAGGGTAAACCACGAGCAGTACTTC

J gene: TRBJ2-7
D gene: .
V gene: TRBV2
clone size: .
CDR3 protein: CASSKGSDEQYF
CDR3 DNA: TGTGCCAGCAGTAAGGGCTCGGACGAGCAGTACTTC

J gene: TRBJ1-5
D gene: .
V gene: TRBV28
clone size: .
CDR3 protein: CASSLGERDQPQHF
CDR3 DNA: TGTGCCAGCAGCTTGGGAGAAAGGGATCAGCCCCAGCATTTT

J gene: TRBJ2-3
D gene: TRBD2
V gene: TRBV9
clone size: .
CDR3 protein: CASSVGLAGTDTQYF
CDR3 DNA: TGTGCCAGCAGCGTAGGACTAGCGGGAACAGATACGCAGTATTTT

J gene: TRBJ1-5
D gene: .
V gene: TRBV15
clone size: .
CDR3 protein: CATSREGNSNQPQHF
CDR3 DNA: TGTGCCACCAGCAGAGAAGGGAATAGCAATCAGCCCCAGCATTTT

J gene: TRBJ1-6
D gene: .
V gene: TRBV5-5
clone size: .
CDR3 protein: CASSLVQGYSPLHF
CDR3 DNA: TGTGCCAGCAGCTTGGTTCAGGGATATTCACCCCTCCACTTT

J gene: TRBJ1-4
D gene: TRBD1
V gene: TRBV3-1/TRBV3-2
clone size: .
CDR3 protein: CASSQEGQGYEKLFF
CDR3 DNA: TGTGCCAGCAGCCAAGAGGGACAGGGATATGAAAAACTGTTTTTT

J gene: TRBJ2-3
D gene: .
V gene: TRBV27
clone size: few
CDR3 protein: CASSANGGTARPRDTQYF
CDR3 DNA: TGTGCCAGCAGTGCAAACGGCGGGACAGCAAGACCCAGAGATACGCAGTATTTT

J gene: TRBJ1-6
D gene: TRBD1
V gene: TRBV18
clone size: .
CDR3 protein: CASSPQDRVTASPLHF
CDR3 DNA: TGTGCCAGCTCACCACAGGACAGGGTGACCGCTTCACCCCTCCACTTT

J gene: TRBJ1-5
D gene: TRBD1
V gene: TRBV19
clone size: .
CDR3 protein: CASSIGLRTGGGQPQHF
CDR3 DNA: TGTGCCAGTAGTATAGGGCTCCGGACAGGGGGCGGCCAGCCCCAGCATTTT

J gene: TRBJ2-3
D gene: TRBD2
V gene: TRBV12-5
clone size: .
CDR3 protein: CASGPPAGGPYTQYF
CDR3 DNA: TGTGCTAGTGGTCCCCCAGCGGGGGGGCCTTATACGCAGTATTTT

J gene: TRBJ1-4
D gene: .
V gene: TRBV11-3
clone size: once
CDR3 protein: CASSFDVSNEKLFF
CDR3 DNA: TGTGCCAGCAGCTTCGACGTCAGTAATGAAAAACTGTTTTTT

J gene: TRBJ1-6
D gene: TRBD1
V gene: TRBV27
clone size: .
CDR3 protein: CASSSTGTYNSPLHF
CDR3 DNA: TGTGCCAGCAGTTCGACAGGGACTTATAATTCACCCCTCCACTTT